This T cell receptor (beta chain) was retrieved from a study of blood T cell repertoires in COVID-19. Study details: Sample material is recorded as cDNA or gDNA derived from T cells, B-cell-depleted T cells, or PBMCs.

Original analysis: It was from reference gene primer amplification that nucleated cell counts were estimated. Generated by immunoSEQ multiplex PCR, the TCRdb table keeps only in-frame clones and is missing some. The DNA gave D and trimming, while V, J and clone size come from that table. The sample has around 150,000 clones, approximately 84% seen once. In germline, CDR1 is MNHEY, CDR2 SVGAGI. Trimming at V came to 7 bases and at J to 4 bases, leaving 8 bases not matched to a gene. The CDR3 is made up of 15 amino acids. This clone has more than one count but fewer than ten. Input material: peripheral blood. The source is a woman over 75 with acute or convalescent COVID-19. The genes are TRBV6-5 and TRBJ1-3; 9 bases align to TRBD1. The CDR3 loop is CASTSGTGPGNTIYF. In DNA, the CDR3 is TGTGCCAGCACATCCGGGACAGGGCCCGGAAACACCATATATTTT.